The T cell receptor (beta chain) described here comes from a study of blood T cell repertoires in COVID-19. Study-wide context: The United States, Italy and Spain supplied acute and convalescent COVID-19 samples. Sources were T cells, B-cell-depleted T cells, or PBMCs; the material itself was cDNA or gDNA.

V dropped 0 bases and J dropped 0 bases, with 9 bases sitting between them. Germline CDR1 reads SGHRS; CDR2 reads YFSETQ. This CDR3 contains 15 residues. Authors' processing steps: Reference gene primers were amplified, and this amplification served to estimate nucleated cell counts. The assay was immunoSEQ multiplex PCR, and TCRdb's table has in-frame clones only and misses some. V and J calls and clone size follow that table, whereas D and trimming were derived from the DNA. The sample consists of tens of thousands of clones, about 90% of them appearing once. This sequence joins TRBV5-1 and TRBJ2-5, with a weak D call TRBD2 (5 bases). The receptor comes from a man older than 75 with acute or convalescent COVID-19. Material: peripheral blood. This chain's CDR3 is CASSLAGLHQETQYF. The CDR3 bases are TGCGCCAGCAGCTTGGCCGGACTTCACCAAGAGACCCAGTACTTC.